A single sample gave rise to the 13 T cell receptor beta chains below, sequenced in a study of beta chain features in type 1 diabetes. Their antigens remain unidentified. The sequenced template was cDNA made from the entire isolated RNA. Profiled with immunoSEQ multiplex PCR; TCRdb holds only in-frame clones, not every one. The sample has some 660,000 clones; 11% to 15% are singletons. Study-level points and caveats: TCRB CDR3s were moderately but significantly shorter in Type 1 diabetes patients in all four CD4+ subsets.

Sequencing input: naive CD4+ T cells from blood. Receptors originate from a man younger than 35 with type 1 diabetes.

This clone appeared a few times. The V and J genes are TRBV7-9 and TRBJ2-1; no clear D gene. Trimming took off 1 base at V and 4 bases at J, with 11 bases between the two ends. CDR3 length: 15 amino acids. Per germline, CDR1 SEHNR and CDR2 FQNEAQ (reference sequence). This chain's CDR3 is CASSLGRADYNEQFF. CDR3 in DNA: TGTGCCAGCAGCTTAGGCCGGGCGGATTACAATGAGCAGTTCTTC.

The chain links TRBV7-8 to TRBJ2-2; D not certain. V lost 8 bases to trimming and J lost 1 base, with 11 bases between them. The CDR3 totals 14 residues. The germline V gene has CDR1 SGHVS and CDR2 FQNEAQ. As DNA, the CDR3 is TGTGCCAGCCTCCACTGGGTGAACACCGGGGAGCTGTTTTTT. Its protein product is CASLHWVNTGELFF.

This clone has more than one count but fewer than ten. The chain uses TRBV7-9 and TRBJ1-1, with unresolved D. Trimming removed 5 bases from V and 11 bases from J, with 21 bases in between. CDR1 SEHNR and CDR2 FQNEAQ come from the germline V gene (reference sequence). There are 14 residues in the CDR3. As DNA, the CDR3 is TGTGCCAGCAGCCCCCAGTCGGGTGAATCGTTGGCTTTCTTT. Its protein is CASSPQSGESLAFF.

This clone was observed a handful of times. The gene calls are TRBV27 and TRBJ1-1, with TRBD1 as a possible D gene (6 bases). Germline V gene lookup returns CDR1 MNHEY and CDR2 SMNVEV (reference sequence). The CDR3 contains 12 residues. V shed 5 bases and J shed 6 bases, with 10 bases lying between them. The CDR3 reads CASSPPGAEAFF. DNA of the CDR3: TGTGCCAGCAGTCCCCCAGGGGCTGAAGCTTTCTTT.

This chain links TRBV11-2 with TRBJ2-6; D not resolved. This CDR3 has 18 amino acids. CDR1 and CDR2 from the germline V gene are SGHAT and FQNNGV. V was shortened by 1 base and J by 0 bases, with 13 bases between the two germline ends. The CDR3 DNA sequence: TGTGCCAGCAGCTTAGGCCAGACACCCAGCTCTGGGGCCAACGTCCTGACTTTC. This codes for CASSLGQTPSSGANVLTF.

The CDR3 loop reads CASRPGGSPSEQYF. The CDR3 nucleotides read TGTGCCAGCAGACCAGGGGGGTCCCCCTCCGAGCAGTACTTC. V gene TRBV28 combines with J gene TRBJ2-7; TRBD1 might be the D (7 bases). The length of the CDR3 is 14 residues. Trimming took 6 bases from V and 6 from J, leaving 18 bases between them. The germline gives CDR1 MDHEN, CDR2 SYDVKM.

This clone was detected only a few times. This chain links TRBV7-3 with TRBJ2-6; a possible D gene is TRBD1 (5 bases). Trimming shortened V by 5 bases and J by 4 bases, and 15 bases separated the two germline ends. Germline assignment: CDR1 SGHTA and CDR2 FQGTGA. The CDR3 loop spans 16 amino acids. CDR3 amino acids: CASSPRLGAGANVLTF. In DNA form, the CDR3 reads TGTGCCAGCAGCCCCCGGCTTGGGGCAGGGGCCAACGTCCTGACTTTC. Full variable domain (outside the CDR3, taken from reference TRBV7-3 and TRBJ2-6): GAGVSQTPSNKVTEKGKYVELRCDPISGHTALYWYRQSLGQGPEFLIYFQGTGAADDSGLPNDRFFAVRPEGSVSTLKIQRTERGDSAVYLCASSPRLGAGANVLTFGAGSRLTVL.

On this clone itself: Because it lacks the conserved phenylalanine or tryptophan at the end, this CDR3 is likely a read error. The DNA is omitted, as the CDR3 cannot be located on it reliably, and the CDR3 follows TCRdb's listing. The CDR3 protein is CASSEREQAIELD. The genes are TRBV2 and TRBJ1-2; the table's D call TRBD1 went unverified against the DNA. The CDR3 spans 13 residues, counting both ends. Germline V lookup: CDR1 SNHLY, CDR2 FYNNEI.

This clone was seen a few times. The chain links TRBV6-5 to TRBJ1-3; 10 bases map to TRBD1. CDR1 and CDR2 from the germline V gene are MNHEY and SVGAGI. The CDR3 is made up of 15 amino acids. Unmatched junction bases numbered 5, after V lost 7 bases and J lost 2 bases. CDR3 bases: TGTGCCAGCACCGTTGACAGGGGGCCTGGAAACACCATATATTTT. Its translation: CASTVDRGPGNTIYF.

V and J are TRBV9 and TRBJ1-4; D remains ambiguous. This CDR3 spans 15 amino acids. Germline values: CDR1 SGDLS, CDR2 YYNGEE. Trimming pared 4 bases from V and 8 bases from J, leaving 18 bases between. CDR3 region: CASSPNGLLGEKLFF. The CDR3 DNA reads TGTGCCAGCAGCCCCAATGGTCTCTTGGGGGAAAAACTGTTTTTT.

The chain couples TRBV11-2 to TRBJ2-5; D remains unclear. CDR1 is SGHAT, CDR2 FQNNGV, per germline. Trimming cost V 1 base and J 1 base, with 10 bases left between them. The CDR3 loop spans 15 amino acids. Here the CDR3 reads CASSLVGNSQETQYF. The CDR3, as DNA: TGTGCCAGCAGCTTAGTTGGGAACAGCCAAGAGACCCAGTACTTC.

The chain has TRBV5-1 and TRBJ2-5; TRBD2 might be the D (6 bases). The CDR3 is 13 amino acids. Germline lookup yields CDR1 SGHRS and CDR2 YFSETQ. Trimming shortened V by 3 bases and J by 4 bases, and 10 bases separated the two germline ends. The CDR3 reads CASSYEGGETQYF. CDR3 bases: TGCGCCAGCAGCTATGAGGGAGGAGAGACCCAGTACTTC.

The V and J genes are TRBV19 and TRBJ1-1; no firm D call. Germline V CDR1 and CDR2: LNHDA, SQIVND (reference sequence). Trimming left V 6 bases short and J 4 bases short, with 12 bases between. This CDR3 contains 13 residues. CDR3 sequence (DNA): TGTGCCAGTAGCACGCGGGCGGTCACTGAAGCTTTCTTT. Translation: CASSTRAVTEAFF.